This T cell receptor (beta chain) was identified during a study of a mutant IDH1 vaccine in newly diagnosed glioma. V was shortened by 4 bases and J by 5 bases, with 17 bases between the two germline ends. Germline loops: CDR1 SEHNR, CDR2 FQNEAQ (reference sequence). The CDR3 sequence is 15 residues long. On this clone: Antigen specificity is unknown.

Clones were sequenced by immunoSEQ multiplex PCR, and TCRdb holds only the in-frame ones, with some missing. This sample carries over 9,000 clones, about nine tenths of them seen once, and the ten largest clones take 5.5% to 6%. Specified time point: week 5, during vaccination. The content of each vaccine dose was 300 ug of mutant IDH1 20-mer peptide, and topical imiquimod accompanied it. The starting material was PBMCs, obtained from a glioma patient whose treatment included an IDH1 peptide vaccine. This chain uses TRBV7-9 with TRBJ1-1, with D unresolved. This clonotype originated in a woman aged 40-49 years with glioma. Some clones in this sample may be carry-over from other donors' samples. In DNA, the CDR3 is TGTGCCAGCAGCTCCCGCCGATTTGAAATAACTGAAGCTTTCTTT. Translating gives CASSSRRFEITEAFF. Using reference TRBV7-9 and TRBJ1-1 for the parts outside the CDR3, the full variable domain is DTGVSQNPRHKITKRGQNVTFRCDPISEHNRLYWYRQTLGQGPEFLTYFQNEAQLEKSRLLSDRFSAERPKGSFSTLEIQRTEQGDSAMYLCASSSRRFEITEAFFGQGTRLTVV.